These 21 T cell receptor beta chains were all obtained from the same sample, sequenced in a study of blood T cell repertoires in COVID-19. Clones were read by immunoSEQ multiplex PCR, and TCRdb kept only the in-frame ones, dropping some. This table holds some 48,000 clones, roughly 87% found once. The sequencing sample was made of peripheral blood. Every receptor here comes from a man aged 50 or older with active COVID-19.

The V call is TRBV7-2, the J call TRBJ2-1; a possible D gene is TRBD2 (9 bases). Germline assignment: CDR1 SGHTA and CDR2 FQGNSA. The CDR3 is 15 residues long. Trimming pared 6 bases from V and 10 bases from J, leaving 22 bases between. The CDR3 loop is CASRPGGGRAWEQFF. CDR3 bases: TGTGCCAGCAGACCAGGGGGCGGGAGGGCCTGGGAGCAGTTCTTC.

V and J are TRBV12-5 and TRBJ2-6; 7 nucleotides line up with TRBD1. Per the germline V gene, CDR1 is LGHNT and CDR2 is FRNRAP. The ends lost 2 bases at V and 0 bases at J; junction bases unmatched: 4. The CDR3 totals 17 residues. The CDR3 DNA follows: TGTGCTAGTGGTTTGTACAGGGGAATCTCTGGGGCCAACGTCCTGACTTTC. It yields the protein CASGLYRGISGANVLTF.

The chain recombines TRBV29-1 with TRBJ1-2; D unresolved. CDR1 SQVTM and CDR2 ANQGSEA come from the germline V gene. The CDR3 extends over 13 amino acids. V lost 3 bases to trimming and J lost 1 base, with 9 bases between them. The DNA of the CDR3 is TGCAGCGTTGAGGACTCTTATAACTATGGCTACACCTTC. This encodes CSVEDSYNYGYTF.

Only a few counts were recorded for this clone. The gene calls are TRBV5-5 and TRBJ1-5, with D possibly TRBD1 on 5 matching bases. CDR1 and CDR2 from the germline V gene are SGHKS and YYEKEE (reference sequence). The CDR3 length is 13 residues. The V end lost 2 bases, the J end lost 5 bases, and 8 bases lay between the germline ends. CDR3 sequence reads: CASSFQGDQPQHF. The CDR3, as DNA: TGTGCCAGCAGCTTTCAGGGTGATCAGCCCCAGCATTTT.

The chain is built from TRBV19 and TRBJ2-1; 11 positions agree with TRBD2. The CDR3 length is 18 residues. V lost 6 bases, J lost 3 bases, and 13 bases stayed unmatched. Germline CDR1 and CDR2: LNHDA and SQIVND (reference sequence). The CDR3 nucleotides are TGTGCCAGTAGCACTCGGACGGGACTAGCGGCGTACTACAATGAGCAGTTCTTC. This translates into CASSTRTGLAAYYNEQFF.

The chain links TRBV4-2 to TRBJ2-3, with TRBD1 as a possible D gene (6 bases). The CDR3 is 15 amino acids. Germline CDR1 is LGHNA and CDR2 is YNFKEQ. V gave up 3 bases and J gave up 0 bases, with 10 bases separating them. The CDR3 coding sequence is TGTGCCAGCAGCCAGGGACATTCGAGCACAGATACGCAGTATTTT. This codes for CASSQGHSSTDTQYF.

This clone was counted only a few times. The CDR3 DNA is TGCGCCAGCAGCCAAGATGGCAGGGATTCACCCCTCCACTTT. Its translation: CASSQDGRDSPLHF. The rearrangement joins TRBV4-3 to TRBJ1-6; TRBD1 might be the D (5 bases). V was shortened by 0 bases and J by 8 bases, with 8 bases between the two germline ends. The CDR3 has 14 amino acids. Germline V gives CDR1 LGHNA, CDR2 YSLEER.

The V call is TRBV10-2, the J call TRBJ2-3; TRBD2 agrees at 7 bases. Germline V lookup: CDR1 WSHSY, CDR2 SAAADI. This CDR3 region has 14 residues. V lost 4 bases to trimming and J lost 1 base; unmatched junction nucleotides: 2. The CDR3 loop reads CASSARGGTDTQYF. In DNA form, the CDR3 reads TGCGCCAGCAGTGCTCGGGGGGGCACAGATACGCAGTATTTT.

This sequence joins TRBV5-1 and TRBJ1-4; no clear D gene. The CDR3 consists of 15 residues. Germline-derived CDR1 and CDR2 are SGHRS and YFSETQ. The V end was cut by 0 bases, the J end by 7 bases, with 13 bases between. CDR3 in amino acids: CASSLALGLSEKLFF. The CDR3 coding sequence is TGCGCCAGCAGCTTGGCCCTCGGTTTGAGTGAAAAACTGTTTTTT.

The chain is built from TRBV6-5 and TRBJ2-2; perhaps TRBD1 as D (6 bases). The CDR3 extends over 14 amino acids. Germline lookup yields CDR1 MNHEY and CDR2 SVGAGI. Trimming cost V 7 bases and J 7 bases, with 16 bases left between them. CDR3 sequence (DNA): TGTGCCAGCACCATAAGGACAGTAGGCGGGGAGCTGTTTTTT. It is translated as CASTIRTVGGELFF.

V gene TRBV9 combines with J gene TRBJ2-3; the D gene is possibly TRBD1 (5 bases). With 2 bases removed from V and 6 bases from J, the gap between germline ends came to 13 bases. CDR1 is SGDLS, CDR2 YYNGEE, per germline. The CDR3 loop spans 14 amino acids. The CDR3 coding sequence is TGTGCCAGCAGCGTCCAGGGAACGTTGGATACGCAGTATTTT. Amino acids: CASSVQGTLDTQYF.

This CDR3 is CASSYAPPTDISRQAFF. The DNA of the CDR3 is TGTGCCAGCAGTTACGCCCCTCCGACGGACATAAGCCGGCAAGCTTTCTTT. The rearrangement uses TRBV6-2 or TRBV6-3 and TRBJ1-1; possible D gene TRBD1, 5 bases. Germline values: CDR1 MNHEY, CDR2 SVGEGT. The V gene lost 2 bases and the J gene lost 9 bases, with 25 bases spanning the gap. This CDR3 is built from 17 residues.

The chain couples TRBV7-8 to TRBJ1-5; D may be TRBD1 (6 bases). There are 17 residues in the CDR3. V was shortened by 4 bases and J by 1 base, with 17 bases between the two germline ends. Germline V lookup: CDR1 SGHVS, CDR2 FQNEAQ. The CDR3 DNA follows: TGTGCCAGCAGCTCCGCAGGCACAGGGCGGAGCAATCAGCCCCAGCATTTT. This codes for CASSSAGTGRSNQPQHF.

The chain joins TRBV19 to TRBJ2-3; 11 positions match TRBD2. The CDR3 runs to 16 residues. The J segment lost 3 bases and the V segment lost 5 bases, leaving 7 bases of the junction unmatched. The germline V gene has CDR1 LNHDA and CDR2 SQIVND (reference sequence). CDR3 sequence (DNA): TGTGCCAGTAGTTTACTAGCGGGAGCTGTGACAGATACGCAGTATTTT. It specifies CASSLLAGAVTDTQYF.

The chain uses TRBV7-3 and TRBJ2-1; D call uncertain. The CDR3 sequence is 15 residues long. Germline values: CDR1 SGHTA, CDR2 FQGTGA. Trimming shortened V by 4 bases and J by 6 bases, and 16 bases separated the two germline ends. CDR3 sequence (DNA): TGTGCCAGCAGCTCTAAGGCGGCCTTGAGCAATGAGCAGTTCTTC. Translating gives CASSSKAALSNEQFF.

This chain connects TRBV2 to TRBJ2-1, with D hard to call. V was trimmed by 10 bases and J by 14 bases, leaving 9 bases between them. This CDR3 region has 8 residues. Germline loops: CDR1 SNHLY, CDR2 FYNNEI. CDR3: CATAVEFF. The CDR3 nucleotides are TGTGCCACCGCAGTGGAGTTCTTC.

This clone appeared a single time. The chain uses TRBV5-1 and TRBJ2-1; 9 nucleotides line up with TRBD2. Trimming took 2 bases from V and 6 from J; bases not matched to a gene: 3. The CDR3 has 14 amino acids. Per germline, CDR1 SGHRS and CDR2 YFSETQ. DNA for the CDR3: TGCGCCAGCAGCTTTAGCGGGAGTGGCAATGAGCAGTTCTTC. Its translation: CASSFSGSGNEQFF.

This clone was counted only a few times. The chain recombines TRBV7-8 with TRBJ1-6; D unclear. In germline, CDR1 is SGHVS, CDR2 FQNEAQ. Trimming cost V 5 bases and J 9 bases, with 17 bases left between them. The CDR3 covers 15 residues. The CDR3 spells CASSPRLGGLSPLHF. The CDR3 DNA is TGTGCCAGCAGCCCCCGACTAGGCGGCCTTTCACCCCTCCACTTT.

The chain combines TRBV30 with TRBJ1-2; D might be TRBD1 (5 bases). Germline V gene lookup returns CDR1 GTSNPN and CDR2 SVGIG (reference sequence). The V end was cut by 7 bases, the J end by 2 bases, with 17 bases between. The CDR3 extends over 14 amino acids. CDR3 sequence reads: CASPVGGENYGYTF. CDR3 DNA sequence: TGTGCCTCCCCAGTTGGAGGGGAGAACTATGGCTACACCTTC.

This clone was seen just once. In DNA, the CDR3 is TGTGCCAGCAGCTTAGTGGAGTTCGGGGAGCTGTTTTTT. This codes for CASSLVEFGELFF. The rearrangement links TRBV7-9 to TRBJ2-2, with D uncertain. Germline loops: CDR1 SEHNR, CDR2 FQNEAQ (reference sequence). V lost 1 base and J 7 bases, leaving 7 bases between the germline ends. This CDR3 has 13 amino acids. The whole variable domain, filled in from reference TRBV7-9 and TRBJ2-2, reads DTGVSQNPRHKITKRGQNVTFRCDPISEHNRLYWYRQTLGQGPEFLTYFQNEAQLEKSRLLSDRFSAERPKGSFSTLEIQRTEQGDSAMYLCASSLVEFGELFFGEGSRLTVL.

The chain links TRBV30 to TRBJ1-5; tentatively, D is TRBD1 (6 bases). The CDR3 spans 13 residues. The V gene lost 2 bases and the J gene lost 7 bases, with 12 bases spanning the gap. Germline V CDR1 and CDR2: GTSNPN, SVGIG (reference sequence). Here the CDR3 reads CAWSTGNKQPQHF. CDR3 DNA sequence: TGTGCCTGGAGTACAGGGAATAAGCAGCCCCAGCATTTT.